The source of this T cell receptor beta chain is a study of regulatory T cells in long-lasting Graves disease. Study findings and constraints: Possibly, accuracy suffered from the small sample size. TCR diversity was lower in persistent Graves' patients (versus newly diagnosed ones).

Notes on this clonotype: The target antigen is unknown.

The time point was: persistent/refractory GD, antithyroid drugs over 5 years with positive TRAb. RNA extracted from PBMCs served as the sequencing template. Xi'an, China, was home to the endocrinology department that provided patients. CDR1 and CDR2 from the germline V gene are DFQATT and SNEGSKA (reference sequence). The CDR3 is 16 amino acids. The V and J ends lost 0 bases and 3 bases respectively, with 17 bases between them. Building the TCR beta libraries relied on iRepertoire HTBI primers, and CDR3 regions underwent Arm-PCR. TCRdb analysed the multiplex PCR reads with MiXCR anew, one entry per CDR3 protein. Counted here are around 340,000 distinct CDR3 sequences, about 19% occurring once; the ten biggest clones make up 29%.

The chain couples TRBV20-1 to TRBJ1-1, with a weak D call TRBD1 (5 bases). This TCR derives from a female donor with Graves disease. The input for sequencing was peripheral blood mononuclear cells (PBMCs), taken when the disease was refractory, from a patient treated with antithyroid drugs. The CDR3 loop reads CSARDLIGEGDTEAFF. DNA for the CDR3: TGCAGTGCTAGAGATCTAATCGGGGAAGGGGACACTGAAGCTTTCTTT.